This T cell receptor (beta chain) was sequenced for a study of blood T cell repertoires in COVID-19 (dated by TCRdb to 2020 to 2022). At the level of the whole study: The collaborator samples originated in the United States, Italy and Spain and spanned the acute and convalescent phases of COVID-19. The dataset comprised deeply sampled blood TCRbeta repertoires from subjects exposed to, actively infected with, or recovered from COVID-19. Samples came from the ongoing ImmuneRACE study (first 160 participants) plus 1,254 subjects from 6 global collaborators. Nearly every sample came with metadata listing a de-identified subject ID, COVID-19 status, age in years and sex. Where HLA class I and class II types were available, the types were taken from metadata supplied by the sample provider, not from assay-based typing. The repertoires were released in a freely available public database meant as a resource for research on the immune response to SARS-CoV-2. The prospective study material was composed of cDNA or gDNA derived from T cells, B-cell-depleted T cells, or PBMCs.

In its sample, this clone was seen a few times. Its target antigen remains unknown. No quality values exist for individual bases; no much larger clone is one base distant. A second Seattle source provided samples from volunteer blood donors who had recovered from COVID-19. Collaborating institutions collected whole blood in K2EDTA tubes following their own protocols. For TCRbeta analysis, collaborators shipped samples as frozen whole blood, isolated PBMCs, or DNA extracted from either of those sample types. CDR3 length: 12 amino acids, cysteine to phenylalanine. The only DNA kept is the CDR3, 36 bases in frame from the first base. The germline V gene (reference sequence) gives CDR1 as MNHNY and CDR2 as SVGAGI. Relative to germline, V is 7 bases shorter and J is 8 bases shorter, with 14 bases between their ends. Overall study results and their limits: Clinical and demographic metadata were provided uncurated, with the amount varying by source and participant.

The immunoSEQ Assay, a bias-controlled multiplex PCR, was used to amplify TCRbeta CDR3 regions from genomic DNA. The study's own analysis went as follows. The number of nucleated cells in each sample was estimated from the amplification of reference gene primers within the assay. Sequence reads were collapsed and filtered to measure the absolute abundance of every unique TCRbeta CDR3 rearrangement. For each sample, productive Simpson clonality was calculated by taking the square root of Simpson's diversity index across productive rearrangements. TCRdb's version of the immuneACCESS table is confined to in-frame rearrangements and falls short of the full clone set. An unresolved V gene accounts for under half of the shortfall where checked; the remainder is of unknown origin. D and trimming come from the DNA, and the V and J calls and clone size come from that table. The sample includes about 350,000 clones, with around nine tenths observed a single time. The ten largest clones add up to roughly 3.5% of the sample.

The sequenced sample consisted of peripheral blood. The sequence derives from a woman aged 18-29 years who had recovered from COVID-19. The chain was built from TRBV6-6 and TRBJ1-2; TRBD1 might be the D gene, on 5 matching bases. CDR3 sequence: CASTQLTAGYTF. The DNA reads as follows: TGTGCCAGCACGCAGTTGACAGCAGGCTACACCTTC.